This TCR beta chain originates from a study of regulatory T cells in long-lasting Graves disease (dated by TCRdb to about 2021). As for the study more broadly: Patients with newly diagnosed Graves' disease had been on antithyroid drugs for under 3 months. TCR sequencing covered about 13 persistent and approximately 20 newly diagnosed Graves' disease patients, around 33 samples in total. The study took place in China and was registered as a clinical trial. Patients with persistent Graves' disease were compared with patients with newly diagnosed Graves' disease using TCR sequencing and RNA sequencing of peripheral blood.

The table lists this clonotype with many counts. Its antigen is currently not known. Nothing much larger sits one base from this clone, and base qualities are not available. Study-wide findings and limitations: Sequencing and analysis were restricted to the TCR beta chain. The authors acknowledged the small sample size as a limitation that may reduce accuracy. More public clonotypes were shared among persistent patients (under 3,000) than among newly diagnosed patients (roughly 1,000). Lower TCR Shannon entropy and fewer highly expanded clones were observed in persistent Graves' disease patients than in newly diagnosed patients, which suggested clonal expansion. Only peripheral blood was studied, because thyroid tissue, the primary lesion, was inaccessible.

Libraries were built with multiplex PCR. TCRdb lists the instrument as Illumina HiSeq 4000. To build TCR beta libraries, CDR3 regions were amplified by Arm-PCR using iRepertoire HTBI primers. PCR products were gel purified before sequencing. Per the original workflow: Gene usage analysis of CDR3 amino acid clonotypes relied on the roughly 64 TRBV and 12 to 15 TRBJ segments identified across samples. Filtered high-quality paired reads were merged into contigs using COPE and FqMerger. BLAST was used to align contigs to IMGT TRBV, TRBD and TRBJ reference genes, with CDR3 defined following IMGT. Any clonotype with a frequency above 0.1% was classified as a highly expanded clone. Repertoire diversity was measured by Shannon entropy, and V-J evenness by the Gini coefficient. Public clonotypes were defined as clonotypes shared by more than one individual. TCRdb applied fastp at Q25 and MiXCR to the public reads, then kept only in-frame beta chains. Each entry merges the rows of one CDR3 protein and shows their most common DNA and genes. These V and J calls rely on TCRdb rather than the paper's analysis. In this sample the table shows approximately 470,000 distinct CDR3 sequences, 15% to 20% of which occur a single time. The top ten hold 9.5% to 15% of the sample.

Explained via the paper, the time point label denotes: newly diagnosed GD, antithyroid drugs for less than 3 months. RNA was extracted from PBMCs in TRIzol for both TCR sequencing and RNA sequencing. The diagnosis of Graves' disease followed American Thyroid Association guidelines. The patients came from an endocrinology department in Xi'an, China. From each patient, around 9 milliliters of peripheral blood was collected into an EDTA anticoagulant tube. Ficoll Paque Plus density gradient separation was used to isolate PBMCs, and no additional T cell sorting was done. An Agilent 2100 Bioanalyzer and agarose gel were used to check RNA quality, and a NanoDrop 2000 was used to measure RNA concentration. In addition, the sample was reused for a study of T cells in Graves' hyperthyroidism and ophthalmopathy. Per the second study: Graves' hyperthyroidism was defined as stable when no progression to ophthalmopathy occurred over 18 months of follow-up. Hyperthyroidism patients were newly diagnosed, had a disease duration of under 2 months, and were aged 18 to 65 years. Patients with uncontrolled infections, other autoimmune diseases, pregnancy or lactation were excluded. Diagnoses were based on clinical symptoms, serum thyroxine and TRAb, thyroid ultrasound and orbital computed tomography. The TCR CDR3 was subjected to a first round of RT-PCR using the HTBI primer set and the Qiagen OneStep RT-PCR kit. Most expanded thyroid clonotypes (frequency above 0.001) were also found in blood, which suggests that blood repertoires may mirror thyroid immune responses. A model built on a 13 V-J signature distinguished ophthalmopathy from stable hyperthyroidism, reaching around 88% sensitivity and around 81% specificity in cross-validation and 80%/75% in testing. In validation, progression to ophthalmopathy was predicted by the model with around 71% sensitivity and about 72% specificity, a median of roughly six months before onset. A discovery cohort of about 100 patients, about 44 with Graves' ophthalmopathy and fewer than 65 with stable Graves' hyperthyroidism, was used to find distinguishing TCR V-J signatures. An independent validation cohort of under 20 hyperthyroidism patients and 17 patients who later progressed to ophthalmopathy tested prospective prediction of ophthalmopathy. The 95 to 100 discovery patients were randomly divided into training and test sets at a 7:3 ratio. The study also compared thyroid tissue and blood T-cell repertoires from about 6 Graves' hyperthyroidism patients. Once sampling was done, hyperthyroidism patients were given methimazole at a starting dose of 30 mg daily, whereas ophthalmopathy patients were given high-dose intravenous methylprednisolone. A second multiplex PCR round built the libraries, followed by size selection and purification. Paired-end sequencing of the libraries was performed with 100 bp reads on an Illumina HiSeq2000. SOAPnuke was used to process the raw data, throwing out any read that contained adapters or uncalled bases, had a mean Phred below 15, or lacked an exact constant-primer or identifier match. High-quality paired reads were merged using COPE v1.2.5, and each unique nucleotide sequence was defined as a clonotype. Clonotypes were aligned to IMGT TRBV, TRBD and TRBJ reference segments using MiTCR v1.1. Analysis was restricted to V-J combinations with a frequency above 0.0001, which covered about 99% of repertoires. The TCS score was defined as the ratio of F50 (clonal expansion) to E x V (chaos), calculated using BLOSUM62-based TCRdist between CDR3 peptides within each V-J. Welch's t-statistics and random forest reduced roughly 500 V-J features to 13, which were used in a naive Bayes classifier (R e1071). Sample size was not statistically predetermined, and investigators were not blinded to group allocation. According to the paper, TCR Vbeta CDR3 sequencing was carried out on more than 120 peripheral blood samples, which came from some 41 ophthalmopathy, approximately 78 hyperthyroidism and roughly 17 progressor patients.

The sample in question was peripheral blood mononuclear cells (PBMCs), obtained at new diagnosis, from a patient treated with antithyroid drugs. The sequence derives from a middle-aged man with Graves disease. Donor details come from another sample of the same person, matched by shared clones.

The CDR3: CSEVPGSTDTQYF. The DNA sequence reads TGCAGTGAGGTCCCCGGCAGCACAGATACGCAGTATTTT. The chain links TRBV20-1 with TRBJ2-3; the D gene lacks a confident call. The germline V gene (reference sequence) specifies DFQATT as CDR1 and SNEGSKA as CDR2. From cysteine to phenylalanine, the CDR3 is 13 amino acids long. The only DNA kept is the CDR3, 39 bases in frame from the first base. The junction carries 11 bases between V and J, which are trimmed by 7 bases and 0 bases respectively.